One and the same sample provided the 18 T cell receptor beta chains below, sequenced in a study of beta chain features in type 1 diabetes. Study findings and constraints: Type 1 diabetes patients had moderately but significantly shorter TCRB CDR3s in all four CD4+ subsets.

The investigators reverse transcribed all of the isolated RNA, so they sequenced expressed TCRB transcripts. Clones were sequenced by immunoSEQ multiplex PCR, and TCRdb holds only the in-frame ones, with some missing. The data show around 130,000 clones, 7.5% to 9.5% seen once. Antigen specificity for these receptors is unknown. What was sequenced was central memory CD4+ T cells from blood. The receptors here all came from a man aged 30 to 39 with type 1 diabetes.

This clone has only a few counts. The chain is built from TRBV6-6 and TRBJ1-1; the D gene is possibly TRBD1 (5 bases). V dropped 7 bases and J dropped 3 bases, with 12 bases sitting between them. Germline lookup yields CDR1 MNHNY and CDR2 SVGAGI (reference sequence). The CDR3 covers 13 residues. The CDR3 here is CASNPPGHTEAFF. The CDR3 bases are TGTGCCAGCAATCCCCCAGGGCACACTGAAGCTTTCTTT.

This clone was seen more than once but under ten times. The chain carries TRBV5-1 and TRBJ1-5; D is unresolved. Germline lookup yields CDR1 SGHRS and CDR2 YFSETQ. The CDR3 contains 13 residues. Trimming removed 5 bases from V and 4 bases from J, with 10 bases in between. CDR3 loop: CASSKERNQPQHF. CDR3 coding DNA: TGCGCCAGCAGTAAGGAGAGGAATCAGCCCCAGCATTTT.

This clone was seen more than once but under ten times. The V gene is TRBV5-5, the J gene TRBJ1-2; 7 bases agree with TRBD1. The CDR3 totals 16 residues. Looked up from germline, CDR1 is SGHKS and CDR2 is YYEKEE (reference sequence). The trim removed 0 bases at V and 3 bases at J, leaving 8 bases unmatched. The CDR3 reads CASSLAGAGQYYGYTF. CDR3 sequence (DNA): TGTGCCAGCAGCTTGGCCGGGGCGGGACAGTACTATGGCTACACCTTC.

This clone was detected a few times. The V call is TRBV7-2, the J call TRBJ1-1; 7 nucleotides match TRBD1. Germline assignment: CDR1 SGHTA and CDR2 FQGNSA. Losses at the gene ends were 0 bases for V and 7 bases for J; bases not matched to a gene: 5. The length of the CDR3 is 14 residues. The CDR3 region is CASSLAGRGSEAFF. The CDR3 region has the DNA TGTGCCAGCAGCTTAGCGGGCAGGGGGAGTGAAGCTTTCTTT.

The table lists this clone with many counts. The chain employs TRBV4-3 and TRBJ2-1; 11 bases fit TRBD2. CDR1 and CDR2 from the germline V gene are LGHNA and YSLEER. Trimming at V came to 6 bases and at J to 4 bases, leaving 5 bases not matched to a gene. There are 15 residues in the CDR3. CDR3 in amino acids: CASSRGTSGYNEQFF. Here the CDR3 DNA reads TGCGCCAGCAGTAGGGGGACTAGCGGATACAATGAGCAGTTCTTC.

The chain uses TRBV18 and TRBJ1-1; TRBD1 aligns across 8 bases. From germline, CDR1 is KGHSH and CDR2 LQKENI. The CDR3 totals 15 residues. Unmatched junction bases numbered 6, after V lost 5 bases and J lost 1 base. The CDR3 DNA reads TGTGCCAGCTCATACTCCGGGACAGGGAACACTGAAGCTTTCTTT. Translating gives CASSYSGTGNTEAFF. The full variable domain, its missing parts supplied by reference TRBV18 and TRBJ1-1, is NAGVMQNPRHLVRRRGQEARLRCSPMKGHSHVYWYRQLPEEGLKFMVYLQKENIIDESGMPKERFSAEFPKEGPSILRIQQVVRGDSAAYFCASSYSGTGNTEAFFGQGTRLTVV.

This clone was counted only a few times. The genes are TRBV30 and TRBJ2-7; 11 bases fit TRBD1. The CDR3 has 15 residues. Losses at the gene ends were 3 bases for V and 2 bases for J; bases not matched to a gene: 6. Germline V gives CDR1 GTSNPN, CDR2 SVGIG (reference sequence). CDR3 sequence (DNA): TGTGCCTGGAGCCCCCCGGGACAGGGGGCCTACGAGCAGTACTTC. Its translation is CAWSPPGQGAYEQYF. The whole variable domain, filled in from reference TRBV30 and TRBJ2-7, reads SQTIHQWPATLVQPVGSPLSLECTVEGTSNPNLYWYRQAAGRGLQLLFYSVGIGQISSEVPQNLSASRPQDRQFILSSKKLLLSDSGFYLCAWSPPGQGAYEQYFGPGTRLTVT.

This clone occurred a few times. The V and J genes are TRBV7-9 and TRBJ2-2; the D is unclear. Germline lookup yields CDR1 SEHNR and CDR2 FQNEAQ (reference sequence). The CDR3 sequence is 13 residues long. Trimming stripped 4 bases from V and 6 bases from J, with 9 bases between. CDR3 DNA: TGTGCCAGCAGCTCCCTGCTACCCGGGGAGCTGTTTTTT. Translating it yields CASSSLLPGELFF.

V gene TRBV27 combines with J gene TRBJ1-1; D uncertain. CDR1 MNHEY and CDR2 SMNVEV come from the germline V gene (reference sequence). The CDR3 is 16 amino acids. V dropped 5 bases and J dropped 4 bases, with 20 bases sitting between them. CDR3 sequence reads: CASSRVGPALGTEAFF. The DNA for the CDR3 is TGTGCCAGCAGTCGGGTCGGCCCTGCCTTGGGCACTGAAGCTTTCTTT.

This clone was observed a few times. This sequence joins TRBV7-3 and TRBJ2-7; weak D call: TRBD1 (6 bases). The germline V gene has CDR1 SGHTA and CDR2 FQGTGA. The CDR3 covers 16 residues. Trimming took 5 bases from V and 2 from J, leaving 19 bases between them. CDR3 residues: CASSITGQRFTYEQYF. The CDR3 nucleotides are TGTGCCAGCAGCATTACAGGACAGAGATTCACCTACGAGCAGTACTTC.

This chain joins TRBV9 and TRBJ1-3, with TRBD1 matching over 8 bases. Germline loops: CDR1 SGDLS, CDR2 YYNGEE. This CDR3 region has 15 residues. V lost 3 bases to trimming and J lost 1 base; unmatched junction nucleotides: 3. The CDR3 DNA follows: TGTGCCAGCAGCGGGGACAGGCCTTCTGGAAACACCATATATTTT. Its translation is CASSGDRPSGNTIYF.

The V and J genes are TRBV2 and TRBJ2-7; D not resolved. This CDR3 is 15 amino acids long. Germline CDR1 reads SNHLY; CDR2 reads FYNNEI. V shed 7 bases and J shed 7 bases, with 23 bases lying between them. The DNA for the CDR3 is TGTGCCAGCACAGAGCTGGCACAGCCACGAGTAGAGCAGTACTTC. It encodes CASTELAQPRVEQYF.

The V and J genes are TRBV29-1 and TRBJ1-5, with a possible D match to TRBD1 (5 bases). The CDR3 consists of 12 residues. Per the germline V gene, CDR1 is SQVTM and CDR2 is ANQGSEA. The V end was cut by 4 bases, the J end by 2 bases, with 6 bases between. The CDR3 sequence: CSVVQGNQPQHF. CDR3 coding DNA: TGCAGCGTTGTACAGGGCAATCAGCCCCAGCATTTT. Variable domain in full (rest from reference TRBV29-1 and TRBJ1-5): SAVISQKPSRDICQRGTSLTIQCQVDSQVTMMFWYRQQPGQSLTLIATANQGSEATYESGFVIDKFPISRPNLTFSTLTVSNMSPEDSSIYLCSVVQGNQPQHFGDGTRLSIL.

This chain connects TRBV6-4 to TRBJ2-1; 13 bases are shared with TRBD2. J gave up 6 bases and V 4 bases, and 3 bases lay outside the gene matches. The germline CDR1 and CDR2 sequences are MRHNA and SNTAGT. The length of the CDR3 is 15 residues. The CDR3 spells CASSGGLAGTNEQFF. The CDR3 nucleotides are TGTGCCAGCAGTGGGGGACTAGCGGGGACCAATGAGCAGTTCTTC.

The chain employs TRBV2 and TRBJ2-7; 9 bases align to TRBD2. V lost 3 bases and J lost 0; bases outside the gene matches: 0. There are 14 residues in the CDR3. The germline V gene has CDR1 SNHLY and CDR2 FYNNEI. CDR3 DNA: TGTGCCAGCAGTGAGCGGGGGGGCTCCTACGAGCAGTACTTC. This gives the protein CASSERGGSYEQYF.

The rearrangement links TRBV7-9 to TRBJ1-4; D is uncertain. This CDR3 is 14 amino acids long. The germline V gene has CDR1 SEHNR and CDR2 FQNEAQ (reference sequence). V was pared by 7 bases and J by 8 bases, with 17 bases between. CDR3: CASKPAAVQEKLFF. The DNA of the CDR3 is TGTGCCAGCAAACCGGCGGCAGTCCAAGAAAAACTGTTTTTT. The full variable domain, with the rest looked up from reference TRBV7-9 and TRBJ1-4, is DTGVSQNPRHKITKRGQNVTFRCDPISEHNRLYWYRQTLGQGPEFLTYFQNEAQLEKSRLLSDRFSAERPKGSFSTLEIQRTEQGDSAMYLCASKPAAVQEKLFFGSGTQLSVL.

The rearrangement links TRBV18 to TRBJ2-7, with D unresolved. The CDR3 is made up of 12 amino acids. V shed 4 bases and J shed 1 base, with 5 bases lying between them. Germline V CDR1 and CDR2: KGHSH, LQKENI. CDR3 coding DNA: TGTGCCAGCTCACTCACTTCCTACGAGCAGTACTTC. Translating it yields CASSLTSYEQYF.

This clone was seen only a few times. Here the CDR3 DNA reads TGTGCCTGGTCCGGACAGGGCGCTGAAGCTTTCTTT. Translated: CAWSGQGAEAFF. The rearrangement links TRBV30 to TRBJ1-1, with 8 bases fitting TRBD1. Germline CDR1 and CDR2: GTSNPN and SVGIG (reference sequence). The CDR3 runs 12 residues. V shed 5 bases and J 6 bases; nucleotides not matched to a gene: 5.